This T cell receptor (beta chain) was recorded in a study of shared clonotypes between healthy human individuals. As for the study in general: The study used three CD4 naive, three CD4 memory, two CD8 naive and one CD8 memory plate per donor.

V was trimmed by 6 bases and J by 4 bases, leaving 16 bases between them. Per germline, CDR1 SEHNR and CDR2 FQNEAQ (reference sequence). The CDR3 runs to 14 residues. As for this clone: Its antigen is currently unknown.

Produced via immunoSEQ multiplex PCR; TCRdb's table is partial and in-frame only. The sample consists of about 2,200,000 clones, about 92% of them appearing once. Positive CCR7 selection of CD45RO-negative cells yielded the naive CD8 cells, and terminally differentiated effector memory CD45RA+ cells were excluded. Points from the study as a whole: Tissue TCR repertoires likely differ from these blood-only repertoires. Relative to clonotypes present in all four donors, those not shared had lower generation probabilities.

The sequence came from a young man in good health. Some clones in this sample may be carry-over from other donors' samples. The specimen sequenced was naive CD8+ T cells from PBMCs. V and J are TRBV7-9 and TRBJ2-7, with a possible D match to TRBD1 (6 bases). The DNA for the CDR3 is TGTGCCAGCAGGCCACGGGACACCCTTTACGAGCAGTACTTC. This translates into CASRPRDTLYEQYF.